This record concerns one TCR beta chain sequence. Its antigen is not yet known. No much larger clone is present one base from it, and per-base qualities are unavailable. This sample stems from a study of T cell responses to AZD1222 COVID-19 vaccine listed by TCRdb under 2021. Regarding the research as a whole: A total of 233 trial participants underwent TCR sequencing, of whom some 210 received two doses of AZD1222 and some 25 received two doses of the MenACWY control vaccine. Trial participants were enrolled by age into 18-55, 56-69 and 70-plus year subgroups, with approximately 160, 26 and 62 TCR-sequenced participants respectively.

The paper's findings and limits, for the study overall: Conclusions about previously exposed vaccinees are limited because only 5 or 6 AZD1222 recipients were SARS-CoV-2 seropositive at baseline. Participants were mostly white British and included more females than males, and it was suggested by the authors that clonal diversity may have been underestimated. After two AZD1222 doses, both the breadth and the depth of spike-specific TCRs were significantly higher than at day 0 and than in MenACWY recipients. Epitopes outside the regions mutated in the B.1.351 and B.1.1.7 variants were reportedly recognized by nearly half of the unique spike-specific TCRs. The whole spike protein was spanned by vaccine-associated CD4 TCRs, and dominant responses were seen in regions 160-218 and 743-854. The 56-69-year group was small, and its depth increase did not reach significance, likely because of low power. No day 14 peak-response samples were available, so repertoires were characterized only after the peak T cell response.

The CDR3 regions of human TCRbeta chains were analyzed by immunosequencing. On the study's bioinformatics: Repertoire TCRs were matched against a reference library of SARS-CoV-2-specific TCRs generated with the MIRA antigen-specificity platform. Breadth meant the fraction of unique TCRs that were SARS-CoV-2-associated, whereas depth meant the fraction of total T cells that were SARS-CoV-2-associated. Using the MIRA data, each spike-specific TCR was mapped to the spike region that the TCR reacts to and placed in a CD4 or CD8 class. Log10-transformed breadth and depth values were compared by one-way ANOVA with Sidak's multiple comparisons tests. TCRdb limited this immuneACCESS table to in-frame rearrangements with V and J called. A share of clones is missing; checked studies link under half to unresolved V genes, and the rest is unexplained. Clonal size and the V and J genes are those of that table, whereas D and trimming came from the DNA. For this sample the table gives under 140,000 clones, of which 85% to 95% were detected only once. In total, the top ten clones hold around 2.8% of the sample.

Relative to germline, V is missing 1 base and J is missing 9 bases, with 18 bases of the junction outside any gene match. The cysteine opens and the phenylalanine closes a CDR3 of 21 amino acids. Only the CDR3 portion is preserved as DNA: 63 bases, with reading frame beginning at the first base. The germline V gene (reference sequence) sets CDR1 to LGHDT and CDR2 to YNNKEL. Reading the label with the study, this specimen's time point is: about 28 days (+/-7) after the second vaccine dose. AZD1222 recipients given second doses at about 4 weeks or at about 12 weeks were pooled, since spike-specific TCR depth and breadth were not found to differ between the two schedules. Vaccinee samples were obtained from the UK trials COV001 and COV002, which included a single-blind randomized controlled phase 2/3 trial of AZD1222 (ChAdOx1 nCoV-19) in healthy adults. For TCRbeta chain sequencing, PBMC samples were collected from trial participants at day 0 and at day 28 after the second dose.

The chain uses TRBV3-1 (or the pseudogene TRBV3-2) and TRBJ2-1; a stretch of 16 junction bases matches TRBD2. This TCR was sampled from an adult who received the AZD1222 COVID-19 vaccine. The sequenced sample was peripheral blood, obtained 28 days after the second AZD1222 dose. The CDR3 is CASSQATGLAGGLAFRTEQFF. The sequence in DNA is TGTGCCAGCAGCCAAGCTACGGGACTAGCGGGGGGGCTAGCGTTCCGGACTGAGCAGTTCTTC.